This is a list of T cell receptor beta chains from one sample in a study of blood T cell repertoires in COVID-19. The table came from immunoSEQ multiplex PCR; TCRdb's copy has only in-frame clones and leaves some out. The sample shows 200,000 to 250,000 clones, approximately 90% of them seen only once. The sequenced material came from peripheral blood. These receptors all come from a man in his 60s with COVID-19, enrolled during active disease. The CDR3 runs from the conserved cysteine through the conserved F or W. Each record gives: V gene, J gene, clone size, CDR3 length, D gene, CDR3 protein, CDR3 DNA. D genes are given only for firm matches. Clone size is given for some rows only: seen once, a few or many times, or a class if the clone is expanded.

V: TRBV6-2/TRBV6-3; J: TRBJ1-1; size: few; length: 13; D: TRBD1; CDR3: CASSATGVTEAFF; DNA: TGTGCCAGCAGTGCCACAGGGGTTACTGAAGCTTTCTTT
V: TRBV7-8; J: TRBJ1-2; size: once; length: 16; D: -; CDR3: CASSLAAPPGVYGYTF; DNA: TGTGCCAGCAGCTTAGCGGCGCCCCCAGGGGTTTATGGCTACACCTTC
V: TRBV13; J: TRBJ2-3; size: -; length: 12; D: -; CDR3: CASSLSTDTQYF; DNA: TGTGCCAGCAGCCTTAGCACAGATACGCAGTATTTT
V: TRBV4-3; J: TRBJ2-1; size: -; length: 16; D: TRBD2; CDR3: CASSQDPLAVYNEQFF; DNA: TGCGCCAGCAGCCAAGATCCACTAGCGGTTTACAATGAGCAGTTCTTC
V: TRBV10-1; J: TRBJ1-5; size: -; length: 15; D: TRBD1; CDR3: CASTTGAFGNQPQHF; DNA: TGCGCCAGCACTACAGGGGCCTTTGGCAATCAGCCCCAGCATTTT
V: TRBV6-1; J: TRBJ1-5; size: -; length: 16; D: -; CDR3: CASSASPAGPNQPQHF; DNA: TGTGCCAGCAGTGCCTCCCCCGCAGGGCCAAATCAGCCCCAGCATTTT
V: TRBV7-6; J: TRBJ2-1; size: -; length: 16; D: TRBD2; CDR3: CASSLEAASGKYEQFF; DNA: TGTGCCAGCAGCTTAGAGGCCGCTAGCGGGAAGTATGAGCAGTTCTTC
V: TRBV11-3; J: TRBJ2-1; size: -; length: 14; D: TRBD2; CDR3: CASRLTSGDNEQFF; DNA: TGTGCCAGCAGACTTACTAGCGGGGACAATGAGCAGTTCTTC
V: TRBV7-9; J: TRBJ2-2; size: -; length: 15; D: -; CDR3: CASSLVNTNTGELFF; DNA: TGTGCCAGCAGCTTAGTAAATACGAACACCGGGGAGCTGTTTTTT
V: TRBV18; J: TRBJ2-6; size: -; length: 19; D: TRBD2; CDR3: CASSGTSGVSPSGANVLTF; DNA: TGTGCCAGCTCAGGGACTAGCGGGGTTAGTCCCTCTGGGGCCAACGTCCTGACTTTC
V: TRBV7-3; J: TRBJ1-5; size: -; length: 15; D: TRBD1; CDR3: CASSPQGALNQPQHF; DNA: TGTGCCAGCAGCCCACAGGGGGCCCTCAATCAGCCCCAGCATTTT
V: TRBV7-8; J: TRBJ2-1; size: -; length: 16; D: TRBD2; CDR3: CASSFLAGVWEYEQFF; DNA: TGTGCCAGCAGCTTCCTAGCGGGAGTCTGGGAGTATGAGCAGTTCTTC
V: TRBV27; J: TRBJ1-2; size: -; length: 13; D: TRBD1; CDR3: CASSFGDRDGYTF; DNA: TGTGCCAGCAGTTTTGGGGACAGGGATGGCTACACCTTC
V: TRBV14; J: TRBJ1-2; size: -; length: 15; D: TRBD1; CDR3: CASSPLGQGNYGYTF; DNA: TGTGCCAGCAGCCCCCTAGGACAGGGTAACTATGGCTACACCTTC
V: TRBV7-2; J: TRBJ2-1; size: -; length: 12; D: -; CDR3: CASSLFAFEQFF; DNA: TGTGCCAGCAGCTTATTTGCGTTTGAGCAGTTCTTC
V: TRBV29-1; J: TRBJ2-3; size: -; length: 11; D: TRBD2; CDR3: CSAQTSGAQYF; DNA: TGCAGCGCACAGACTAGCGGGGCGCAGTATTTT
V: TRBV2; J: TRBJ2-3; size: -; length: 14; D: TRBD2; CDR3: CASSSAGDTDTQYF; DNA: TGTGCCAGCAGTTCCGCGGGGGACACAGATACGCAGTATTTT
V: TRBV4-1; J: TRBJ1-1; size: -; length: 15; D: -; CDR3: CASSASGSGNTEAFF; DNA: TGCGCCAGCAGCGCCTCCGGTTCGGGGAACACTGAAGCTTTCTTT
V: TRBV7-9; J: TRBJ1-6; size: -; length: 14; D: -; CDR3: CASSRDTISSPLHF; DNA: TGTGCCAGCAGCCGGGACACCATTAGTTCACCCCTCCACTTT
V: TRBV7-9; J: TRBJ2-2; size: -; length: 17; D: -; CDR3: CASSQLGLATNTGELFF; DNA: TGTGCCAGCAGCCAGCTCGGGTTAGCGACGAACACCGGGGAGCTGTTTTTT
V: TRBV25-1; J: TRBJ2-1; size: -; length: 16; D: -; CDR3: CASSESSGTSYNEQFF; DNA: TGTGCCAGCAGTGAATCGAGCGGAACCTCCTACAATGAGCAGTTCTTC
V: TRBV10-2; J: TRBJ2-1; size: -; length: 13; D: TRBD2; CDR3: CASSEGTRGEQFF; DNA: TGCGCCAGCAGTGAAGGGACTAGAGGTGAGCAGTTCTTC
V: TRBV7-6; J: TRBJ2-2; size: -; length: 15; D: -; CDR3: CASSLLGVDTGELFF; DNA: TGTGCCAGCAGCTTACTAGGTGTGGACACCGGGGAGCTGTTTTTT
V: TRBV19; J: TRBJ1-4; size: once; length: 15; D: -; CDR3: CASSPTDATNEKLFF; DNA: TGTGCCAGTAGTCCCACAGATGCAACTAATGAAAAACTGTTTTTT
V: TRBV6-6; J: TRBJ2-7; size: -; length: 15; D: TRBD1; CDR3: CASRVFTGGFYEQYF; DNA: TGTGCCAGCCGCGTTTTCACAGGGGGGTTCTACGAGCAGTACTTC
V: TRBV4-2; J: TRBJ2-3; size: -; length: 16; D: TRBD2; CDR3: CASSQGAGGPRDTQYF; DNA: TGTGCCAGCAGCCAAGGGGCGGGAGGGCCGAGAGATACGCAGTATTTT
V: TRBV6-5; J: TRBJ2-3; size: few; length: 15; D: -; CDR3: CAILPVERDTDTQYF; DNA: TGTGCCATCCTCCCGGTAGAGAGGGACACAGATACGCAGTATTTT
V: TRBV5-6; J: TRBJ2-7; size: few; length: 15; D: TRBD2; CDR3: CASSSPGTREDEQYF; DNA: TGTGCCAGCAGCTCGCCCGGGACTAGAGAGGACGAGCAGTACTTC
V: TRBV9; J: TRBJ2-1; size: once; length: 13; D: TRBD1; CDR3: CASSVGQGNEQFF; DNA: TGTGCCAGCAGCGTAGGACAGGGCAATGAGCAGTTCTTC